The T cell receptor (beta chain) described here comes from a study of preoperative IRX-2 immunotherapy in early breast cancer. Regarding treatment: preoperative locoregional IRX-2 cytokine immunotherapy. Preoperative locoregional IRX-2 cytokine immunotherapy was tested in the phase Ib source study. The CDR3 has 15 amino acids. The germline V and J ends were trimmed by 7 bases and 4 bases, with 17 bases remaining between them. Germline V lookup: CDR1 WSHSY, CDR2 SAAADI. Repertoires were generated with immunoSEQ multiplex PCR, while TCRdb's copy carries only in-frame clones and drops some. The repertoire consists of 40,000 to 50,000 clones, with roughly 77% occurring once and the leading ten covering roughly 1.2%.

The chain joins TRBV10-2 to TRBJ1-5; D might be TRBD1 (5 bases). The source is a human donor with breast cancer. The material was tumor tissue, obtained after IRX-2 immunotherapy. CDR3 sequence: CASIVRGGKNQPQHF. The CDR3 DNA is TGCGCCAGCATTGTTCGGGGCGGAAAGAATCAGCCCCAGCATTTT.